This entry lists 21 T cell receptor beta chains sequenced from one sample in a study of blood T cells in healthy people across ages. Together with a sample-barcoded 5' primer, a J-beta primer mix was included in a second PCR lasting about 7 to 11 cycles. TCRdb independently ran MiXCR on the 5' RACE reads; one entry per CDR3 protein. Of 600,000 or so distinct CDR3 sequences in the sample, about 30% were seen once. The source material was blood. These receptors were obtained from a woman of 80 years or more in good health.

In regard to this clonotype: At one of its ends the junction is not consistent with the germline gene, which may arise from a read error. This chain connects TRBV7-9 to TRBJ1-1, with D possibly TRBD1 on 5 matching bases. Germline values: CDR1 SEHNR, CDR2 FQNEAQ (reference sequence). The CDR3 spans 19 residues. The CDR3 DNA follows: TGTGCCAGCAGCTCAGGTTGGGGGGAGGGGAGTTTCGTGAACGCTGAAGCTTTCTTT. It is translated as CASSSGWGEGSFVNAEAFF.

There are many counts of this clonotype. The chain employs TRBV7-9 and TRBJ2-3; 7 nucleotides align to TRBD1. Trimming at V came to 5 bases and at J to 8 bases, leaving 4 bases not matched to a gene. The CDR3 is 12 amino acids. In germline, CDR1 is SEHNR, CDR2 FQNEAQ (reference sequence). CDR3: CASSATGVTQYF. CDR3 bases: TGTGCCAGCAGCGCAACAGGGGTTACGCAGTATTTT.

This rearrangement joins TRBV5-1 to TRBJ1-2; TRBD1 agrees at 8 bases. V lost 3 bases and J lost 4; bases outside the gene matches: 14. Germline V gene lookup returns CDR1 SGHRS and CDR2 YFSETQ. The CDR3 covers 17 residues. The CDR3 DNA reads TGCGCCAGCAGCTCCCAGGGGGCCGCTCTCGGAGGCTATGGCTACACCTTC. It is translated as CASSSQGAALGGYGYTF.

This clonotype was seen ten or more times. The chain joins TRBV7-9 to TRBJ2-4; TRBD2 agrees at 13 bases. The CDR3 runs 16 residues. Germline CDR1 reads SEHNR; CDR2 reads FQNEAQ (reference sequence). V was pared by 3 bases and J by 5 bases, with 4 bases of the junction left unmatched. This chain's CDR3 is CASSLAGTSGENIQYF. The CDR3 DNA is TGTGCCAGCAGCTTGGCCGGGACTAGCGGGGAAAACATTCAGTACTTC.

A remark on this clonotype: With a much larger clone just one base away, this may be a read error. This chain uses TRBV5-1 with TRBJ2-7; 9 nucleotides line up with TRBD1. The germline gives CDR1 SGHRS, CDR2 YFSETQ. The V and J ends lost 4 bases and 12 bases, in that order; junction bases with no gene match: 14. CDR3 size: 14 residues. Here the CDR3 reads CASSEQGAEETLYF. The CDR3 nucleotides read TGCGCCAGCAGCGAACAGGGGGCCGAAGAGACCCTGTACTTC.

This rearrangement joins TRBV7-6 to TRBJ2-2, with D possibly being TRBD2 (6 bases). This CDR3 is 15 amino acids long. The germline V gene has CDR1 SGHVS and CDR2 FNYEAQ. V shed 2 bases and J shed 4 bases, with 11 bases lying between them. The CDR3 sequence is CASSLIQGGTGELFF. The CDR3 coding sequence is TGTGCCAGCAGCTTAATCCAGGGAGGCACCGGGGAGCTGTTTTTT.

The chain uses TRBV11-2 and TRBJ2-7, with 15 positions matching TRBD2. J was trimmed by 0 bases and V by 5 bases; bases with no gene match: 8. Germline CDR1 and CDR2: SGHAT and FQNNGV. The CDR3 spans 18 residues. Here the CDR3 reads CASSIGTSGGLLSYEQYF. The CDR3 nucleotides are TGTGCCAGCAGCATCGGGACTAGCGGGGGGCTCCTCTCCTACGAGCAGTACTTC.

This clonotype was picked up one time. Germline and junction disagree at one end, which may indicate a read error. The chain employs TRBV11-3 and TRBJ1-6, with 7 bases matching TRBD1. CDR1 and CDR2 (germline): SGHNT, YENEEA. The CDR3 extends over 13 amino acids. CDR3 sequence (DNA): TGTGCCAGCGGCTTTCAGGGGGGGTCACCCCTCCACTTT. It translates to CASGFQGGSPLHF.

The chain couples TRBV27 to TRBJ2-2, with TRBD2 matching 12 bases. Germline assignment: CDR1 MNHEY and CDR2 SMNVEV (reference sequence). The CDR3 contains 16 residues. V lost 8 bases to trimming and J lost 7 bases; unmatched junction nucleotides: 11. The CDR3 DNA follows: TGTGCCAGCCCCAAGAGCCTAGCGGGGGGGAACGGGGAGCTGTTTTTT. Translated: CASPKSLAGGNGELFF.

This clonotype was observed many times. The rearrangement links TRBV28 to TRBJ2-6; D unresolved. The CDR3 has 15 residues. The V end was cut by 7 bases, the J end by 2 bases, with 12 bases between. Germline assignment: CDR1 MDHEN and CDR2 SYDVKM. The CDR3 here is CASTSGRPGANVLTF. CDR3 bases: TGTGCCAGCACCTCAGGAAGGCCTGGGGCCAACGTCCTGACTTTC.

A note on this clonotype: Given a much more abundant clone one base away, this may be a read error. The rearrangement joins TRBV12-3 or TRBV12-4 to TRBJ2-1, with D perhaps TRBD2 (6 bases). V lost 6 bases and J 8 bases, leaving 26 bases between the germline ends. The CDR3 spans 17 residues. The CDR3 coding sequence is TGTGCCAGCAGCATTACGCAGGGACTCCTCGGTAGCGATGAGCAGTTCTTC. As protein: CASSITQGLLGSDEQFF.

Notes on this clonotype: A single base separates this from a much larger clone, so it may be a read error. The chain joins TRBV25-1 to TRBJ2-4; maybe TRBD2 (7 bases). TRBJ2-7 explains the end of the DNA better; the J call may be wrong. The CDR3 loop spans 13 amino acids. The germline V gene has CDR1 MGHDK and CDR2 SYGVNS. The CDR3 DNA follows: TGTGCCAGCAGTGGACGGGGGGCGGGCGAGCAGTACTTC. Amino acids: CASSGRGAGEQYF.

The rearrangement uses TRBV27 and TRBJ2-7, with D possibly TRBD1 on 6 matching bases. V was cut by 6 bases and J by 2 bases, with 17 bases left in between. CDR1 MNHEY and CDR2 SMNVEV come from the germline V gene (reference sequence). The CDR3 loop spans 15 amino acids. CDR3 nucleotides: TGTGCCAGCAGCACCCTGGGGGCGGTAGCCTACGAGCAGTACTTC. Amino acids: CASSTLGAVAYEQYF.

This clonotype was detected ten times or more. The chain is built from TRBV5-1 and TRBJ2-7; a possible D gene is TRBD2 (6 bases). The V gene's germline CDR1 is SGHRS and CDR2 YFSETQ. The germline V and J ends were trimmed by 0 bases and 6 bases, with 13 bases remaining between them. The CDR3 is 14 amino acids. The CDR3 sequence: CASSLADRLVEQYF. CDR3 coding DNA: TGCGCCAGCAGCTTGGCCGACAGACTAGTCGAGCAGTACTTC.

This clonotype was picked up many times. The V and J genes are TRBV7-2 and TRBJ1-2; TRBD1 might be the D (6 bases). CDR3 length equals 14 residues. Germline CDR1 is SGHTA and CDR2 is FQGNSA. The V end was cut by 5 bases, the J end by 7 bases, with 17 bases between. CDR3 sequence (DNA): TGTGCCAGCAGCAACCCGGACAGCCGCCGTGGCTACACCTTC. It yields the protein CASSNPDSRRGYTF. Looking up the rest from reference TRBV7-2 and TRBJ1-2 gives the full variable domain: GAGVSQSPSNKVTEKGKDVELRCDPISGHTALYWYRQSLGQGLEFLIYFQGNSAPDKSGLPSDRFSAERTGGSVSTLTIQRTQQEDSAVYLCASSNPDSRRGYTFGSGTRLTVV.

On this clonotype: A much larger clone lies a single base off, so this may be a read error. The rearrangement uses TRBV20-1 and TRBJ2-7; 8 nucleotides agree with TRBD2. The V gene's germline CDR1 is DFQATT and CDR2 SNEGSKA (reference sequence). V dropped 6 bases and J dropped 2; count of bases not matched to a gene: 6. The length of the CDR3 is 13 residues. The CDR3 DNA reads TGCAGTGCACCTAGCGGGCGGGCCTACGAGCAGTACTTC. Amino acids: CSAPSGRAYEQYF.

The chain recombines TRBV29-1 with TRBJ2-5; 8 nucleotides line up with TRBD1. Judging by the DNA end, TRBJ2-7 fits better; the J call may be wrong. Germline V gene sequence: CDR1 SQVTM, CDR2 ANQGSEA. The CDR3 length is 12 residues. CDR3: CSVGQVGIEQYF. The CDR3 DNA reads TGCAGCGTGGGACAGGTTGGTATCGAGCAGTACTTC.

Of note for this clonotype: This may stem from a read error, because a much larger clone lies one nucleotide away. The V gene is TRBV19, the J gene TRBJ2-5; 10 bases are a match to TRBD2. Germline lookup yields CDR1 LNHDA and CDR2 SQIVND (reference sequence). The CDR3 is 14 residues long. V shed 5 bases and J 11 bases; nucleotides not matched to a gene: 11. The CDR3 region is CASSPRTSGDEQYF. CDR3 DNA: TGTGCCAGTAGTCCGCGGACTAGCGGTGATGAGCAGTACTTC.

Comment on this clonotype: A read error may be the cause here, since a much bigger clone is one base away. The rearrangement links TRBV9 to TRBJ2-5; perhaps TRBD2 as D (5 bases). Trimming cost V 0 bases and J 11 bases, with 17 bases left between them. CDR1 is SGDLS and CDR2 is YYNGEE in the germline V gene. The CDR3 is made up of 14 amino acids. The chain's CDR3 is CASSVADGLYKQYF. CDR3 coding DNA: TGTGCCAGCAGCGTAGCGGACGGACTTTACAAGCAGTACTTC.

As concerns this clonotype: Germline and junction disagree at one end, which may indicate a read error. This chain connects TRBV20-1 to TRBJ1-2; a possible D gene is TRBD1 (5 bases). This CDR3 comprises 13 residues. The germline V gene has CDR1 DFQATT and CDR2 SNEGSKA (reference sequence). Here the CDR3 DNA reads TGCAGTGCCATTCTCGACAGCGGCTATGGCTACATCTTC. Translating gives CSAILDSGYGYIF.

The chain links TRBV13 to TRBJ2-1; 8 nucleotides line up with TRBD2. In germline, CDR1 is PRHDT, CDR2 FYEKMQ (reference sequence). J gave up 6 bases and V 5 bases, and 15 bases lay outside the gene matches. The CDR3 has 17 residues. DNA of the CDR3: TGTGCCAGCAGCCGAAAAAAAGCGGGGGTAGCCAGCAATGAGCAGTTCTTC. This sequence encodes CASSRKKAGVASNEQFF. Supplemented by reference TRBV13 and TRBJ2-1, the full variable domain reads AAGVIQSPRHLIKEKRETATLKCYPIPRHDTVYWYQQGPGQDPQFLISFYEKMQSDKGSIPDRFSAQQFSDYHSELNMSSLELGDSALYFCASSRKKAGVASNEQFFGPGTRLTVL.